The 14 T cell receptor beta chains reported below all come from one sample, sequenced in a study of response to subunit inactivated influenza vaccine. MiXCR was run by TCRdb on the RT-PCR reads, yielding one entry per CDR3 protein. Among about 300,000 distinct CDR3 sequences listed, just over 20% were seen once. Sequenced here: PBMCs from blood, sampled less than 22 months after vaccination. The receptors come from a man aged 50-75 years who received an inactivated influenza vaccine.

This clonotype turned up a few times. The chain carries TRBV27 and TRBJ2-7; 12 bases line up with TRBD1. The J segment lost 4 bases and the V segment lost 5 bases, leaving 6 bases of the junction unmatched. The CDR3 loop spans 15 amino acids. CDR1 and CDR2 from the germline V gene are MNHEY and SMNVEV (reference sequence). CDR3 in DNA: TGTGCCAGCAGTATGGGGACAGGGGGCTTGTACGAGCAGTACTTC. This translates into CASSMGTGGLYEQYF.

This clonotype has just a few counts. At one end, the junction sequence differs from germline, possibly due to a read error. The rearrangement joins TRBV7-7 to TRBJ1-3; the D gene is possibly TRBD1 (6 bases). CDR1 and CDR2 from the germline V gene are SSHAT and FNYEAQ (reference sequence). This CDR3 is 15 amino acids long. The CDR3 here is CASSSLASGVYTIYF. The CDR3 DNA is TGTGCTAGCAGCTCCTTAGCCTCAGGGGTGTACACCATATATTTT.

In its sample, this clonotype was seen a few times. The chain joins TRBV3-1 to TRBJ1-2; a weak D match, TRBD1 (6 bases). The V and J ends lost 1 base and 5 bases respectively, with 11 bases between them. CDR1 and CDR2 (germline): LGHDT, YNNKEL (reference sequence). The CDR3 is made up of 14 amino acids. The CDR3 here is CASSQARGPYGYTF. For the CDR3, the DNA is TGTGCCAGCAGCCAAGCCAGGGGCCCGTATGGCTACACCTTC.

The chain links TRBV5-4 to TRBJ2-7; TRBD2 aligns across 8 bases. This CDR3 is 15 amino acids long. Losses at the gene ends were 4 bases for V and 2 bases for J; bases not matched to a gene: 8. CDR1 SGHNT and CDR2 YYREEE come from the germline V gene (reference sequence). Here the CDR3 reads CASSAGGRLTYEQYF. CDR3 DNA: TGTGCCAGCAGCGCGGGGGGCAGGCTTACCTACGAGCAGTACTTC.

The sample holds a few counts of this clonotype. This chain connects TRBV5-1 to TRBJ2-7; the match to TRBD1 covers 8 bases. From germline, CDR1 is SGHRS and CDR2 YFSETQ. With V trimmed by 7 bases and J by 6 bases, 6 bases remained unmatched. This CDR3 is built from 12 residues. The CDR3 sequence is CASHGQGSEQYF. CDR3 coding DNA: TGCGCCAGCCACGGACAGGGAAGCGAGCAGTACTTC.

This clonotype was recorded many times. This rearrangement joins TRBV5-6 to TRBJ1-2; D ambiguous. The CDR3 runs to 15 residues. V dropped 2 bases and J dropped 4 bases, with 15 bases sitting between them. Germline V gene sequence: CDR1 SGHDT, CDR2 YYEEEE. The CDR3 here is CASSFEASPFYGYTF. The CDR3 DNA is TGTGCCAGCAGCTTTGAGGCCAGTCCCTTCTATGGCTACACCTTC.

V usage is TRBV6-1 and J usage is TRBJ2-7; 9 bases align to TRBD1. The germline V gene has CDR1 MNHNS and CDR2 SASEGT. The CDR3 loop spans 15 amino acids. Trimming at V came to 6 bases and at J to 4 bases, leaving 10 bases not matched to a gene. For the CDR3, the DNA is TGTGCCAGCAGGAGCTTGGGACAGGGTTTTTACGAGCAGTACTTC. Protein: CASRSLGQGFYEQYF.

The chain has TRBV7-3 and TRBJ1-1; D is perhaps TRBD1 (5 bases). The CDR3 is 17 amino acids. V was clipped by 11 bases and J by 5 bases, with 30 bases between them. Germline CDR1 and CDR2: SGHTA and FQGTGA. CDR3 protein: CACSPSRWGSLGTEAFF. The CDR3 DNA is TGTGCCTGCTCCCCGTCTCGTTGGGGCTCCTTGGGGACTGAAGCTTTCTTT.

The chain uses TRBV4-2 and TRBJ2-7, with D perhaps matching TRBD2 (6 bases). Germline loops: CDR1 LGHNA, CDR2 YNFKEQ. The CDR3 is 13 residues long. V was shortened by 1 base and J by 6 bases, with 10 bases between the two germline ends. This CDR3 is CASSQAREFEQYF. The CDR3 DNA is TGTGCCAGCAGCCAAGCCCGGGAGTTCGAGCAGTACTTC.

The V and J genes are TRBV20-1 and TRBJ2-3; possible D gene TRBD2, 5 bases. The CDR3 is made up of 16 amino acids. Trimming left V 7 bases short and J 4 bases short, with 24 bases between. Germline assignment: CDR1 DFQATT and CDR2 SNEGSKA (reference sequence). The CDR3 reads CSVTSGSSGGPDTQYF. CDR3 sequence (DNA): TGCAGTGTCACGTCGGGGAGTTCCGGCGGGCCAGATACGCAGTATTTT.

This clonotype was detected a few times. The CDR3 reads CASRTGNWNQPQHF. In DNA, the CDR3 is TGTGCCAGCAGAACCGGGAACTGGAATCAGCCCCAGCATTTT. This chain uses TRBV6-2 or TRBV6-3 with TRBJ1-5; D is ambiguous. Per the germline V gene, CDR1 is MNHEY and CDR2 is SVGEGT. Trimming stripped 6 bases from V and 4 bases from J, with 13 bases between. The CDR3 contains 14 residues.

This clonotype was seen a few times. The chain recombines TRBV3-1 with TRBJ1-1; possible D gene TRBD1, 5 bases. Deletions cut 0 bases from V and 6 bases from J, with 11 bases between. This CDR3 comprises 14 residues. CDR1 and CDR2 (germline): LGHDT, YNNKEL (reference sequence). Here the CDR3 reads CASSQEDRWPEAFF. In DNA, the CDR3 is TGTGCCAGCAGCCAAGAAGACAGATGGCCTGAAGCTTTCTTT. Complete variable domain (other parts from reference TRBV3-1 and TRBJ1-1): DTAVSQTPKYLVTQMGNDKSIKCEQNLGHDTMYWYKQDSKKFLKIMFSYNNKELIINETVPNRFSPKSPDKAHLNLHINSLELGDSAVYFCASSQEDRWPEAFFGQGTRLTVV.

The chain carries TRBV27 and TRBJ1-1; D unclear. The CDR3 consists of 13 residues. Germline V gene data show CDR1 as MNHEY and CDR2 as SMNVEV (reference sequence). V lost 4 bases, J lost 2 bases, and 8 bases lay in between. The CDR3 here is CASSWGSNTEAFF. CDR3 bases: TGTGCCAGCAGTTGGGGATCTAACACTGAAGCTTTCTTT.

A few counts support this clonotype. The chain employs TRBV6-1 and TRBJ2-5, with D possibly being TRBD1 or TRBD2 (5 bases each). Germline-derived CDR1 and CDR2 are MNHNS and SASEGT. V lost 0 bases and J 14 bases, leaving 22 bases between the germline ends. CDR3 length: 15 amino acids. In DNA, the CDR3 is TGTGCCAGCAGTGAAGCAAGGGGTTTCGGGTCGGGGCTATACTTC. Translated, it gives CASSEARGFGSGLYF.